This TCR beta chain was sequenced during a study of response to subunit inactivated influenza vaccine. Study outcomes and limitations: It was suggested by the authors that few new T cells are recruited by each seasonal influenza vaccination.

With regard to this clonotype: Its antigen is unknown.

TCRdb re-called the RT-PCR reads with MiXCR, one entry per CDR3 protein. There are more than 250,000 distinct CDR3 sequences in the sample; 20% to 25% occur only once, and about 9.4% lies in the top ten. V was clipped by 5 bases and J by 2 bases; unmatched bases: 15. CDR3 length: 18 amino acids. Germline V gene sequence: CDR1 MDHEN, CDR2 SYDVKM. Sequenced here: PBMCs from blood, sampled about 20 months after vaccination. This sequence joins TRBV28 and TRBJ1-2; TRBD1 agrees at 9 bases. The sequence derives from a man between 50 and 70 years old who received an inactivated influenza vaccine. CDR3 coding DNA: TGTGCCAGCAGTAACAGACGGACAGGGGCGATGGAGAACTATGGCTACACCTTC. Amino acid sequence: CASSNRRTGAMENYGYTF.